A selection of T cell receptor beta chains follows, all from one sample in a study of memory CD4+ T cells and cytomegalovirus serostatus. The table came from immunoSEQ multiplex PCR; TCRdb's copy has only in-frame clones and leaves some out. The sample lists about 50,000 clones, about three quarters occurring once. The material sequenced was memory CD4+ T cells from blood. Receptors originate from an adult in good health and CMV-seronegative. Both conserved end residues are part of each CDR3. Each record gives: D gene, clone size, J gene, V gene, CDR3 DNA, CDR3 protein. D genes are given only for firm matches. The size of a clone is reported for some rows only, either as once, few or many, or as a class for expanded clones.

TRBD1 - TRBJ1-2 TRBV7-2 TGTGCCAGCAGCTTAGGCGCGGGACAGGCGACCTATGGCTACACCTTC CASSLGAGQATYGYTF
- - TRBJ2-7 TRBV5-1 TGCGCCAGCAGCCCGGACGCTAGCTCCTACGAGCAGTACTTC CASSPDASSYEQYF
TRBD1 few TRBJ1-2 TRBV6-1 TGTGCCAGCATCATAGACAGGGCGGCCTATGGCTACACCTTC CASIIDRAAYGYTF
TRBD1 - TRBJ1-5 TRBV7-2 TGTGCCAGCAGCGAAAGGGACAGGGGATTATCTCAGCCCCAGCATTTT CASSERDRGLSQPQHF
TRBD2 - TRBJ2-3 TRBV10-2 TGCGCCAGCAGTGTCTCGGGGCGGGGGGGTGGTTCCAATACGCAGTATTTT CASSVSGRGGGSNTQYF
- - TRBJ1-2 TRBV6-1 TGTGCCAGCAGTGAAAGTCAGGACACCTATGGCTACACCTTC CASSESQDTYGYTF
- few TRBJ1-2 TRBV2 TGTGCCAGCAGTGTGGTTGTAGGCTATGGCTACACCTTC CASSVVVGYGYTF
TRBD1 - TRBJ1-1 TRBV7-6 TGTGCCAGCAGCTTATATGGGACAGGGAACACTGAAGCTTTCTTT CASSLYGTGNTEAFF
- - TRBJ2-1 TRBV7-8 TGTGCCAGCAGCGCGGAACGTCTTCCCTCCTACAATGAGCAGTTCTTC CASSAERLPSYNEQFF
- - TRBJ1-1 TRBV6-5 TGTGCCAGCAGTTATGGGGTCATGAACACTGAAGCTTTCTTT CASSYGVMNTEAFF
- - TRBJ1-1 TRBV19 TGTGCCAGTAGTATAGATTTCGGGGGCAGTTGGAACACTGAAGCTTTCTTT CASSIDFGGSWNTEAFF
TRBD1 few TRBJ1-5 TRBV5-5 TGTGCCAGCAGCCCGGGACAGAACAATCAGCCCCAGCATTTT CASSPGQNNQPQHF
- - TRBJ2-7 TRBV7-9 TGTGCCAGCAGGAACGACTTGGGTAGCAACGAGCAGTACTTC CASRNDLGSNEQYF
- few TRBJ1-1 TRBV18 TGTGCCAGCTCACCCACAGGAAGGGACACTGAAGCTTTCTTT CASSPTGRDTEAFF
TRBD1 - TRBJ2-5 TRBV4-1 TGCGCCAGCAGCCAGTTCAGGGGGCGGTGGGAGACCCAGTACTTC CASSQFRGRWETQYF
- few TRBJ1-1 TRBV19 TGTGCCAGTAGTATCCCAGGGAACACTGAAGCTTTCTTT CASSIPGNTEAFF
- - TRBJ2-5 TRBV4-2 TGTGCCAGCAGCCAAGTCTCCCAAGAGACCCAGTACTTC CASSQVSQETQYF
TRBD1 few TRBJ2-5 TRBV6-9 TGTGCCAGCACCCTCTCCGGGACAGTCCAAGAGACCCAGTACTTC CASTLSGTVQETQYF
- - TRBJ1-2 TRBV7-2 TGTGCCAGCAGCCGTGATGGGACATATGATGGCTACACCTTC CASSRDGTYDGYTF
- - TRBJ1-1 TRBV9 TGTGCCAGCAGCGTAATGCGGGACACTGAAGCTTTCTTT CASSVMRDTEAFF
- - TRBJ1-1 TRBV18 TGTGCCAGCTCACCTAGGGCGCGCACTGAAGCTTTCTTT CASSPRARTEAFF
- - TRBJ1-1 TRBV19 TGTGCCAGTAGTATAGATCGAGCAGGAGGCACTGAAGCTTTCTTT CASSIDRAGGTEAFF
- - TRBJ1-2 TRBV7-2 TGTGCCAGCAGCTTAGCCAGATACTATGGCTACACCTTC CASSLARYYGYTF
TRBD1 few TRBJ1-4 TRBV27 TGTGCCAGCAGTTGGACAGGGGGTAATGAAAAACTGTTTTTT CASSWTGGNEKLFF
TRBD2 - TRBJ2-7 TRBV5-6 TGTGCCAGCAGCACCCAAACAAGCGGGGGTGCTCCCTACGAGCAGTACTTC CASSTQTSGGAPYEQYF
- - TRBJ2-5 TRBV6-1 TGTGCCGTAGATCCTGGGGTCAGCCAAGAGACCCAGTACTTC CAVDPGVSQETQYF
TRBD1 - TRBJ2-7 TRBV11-2 TGTGCCAGCAGCTTAGCGCCACAGGGGATCTACGAGCAGTACTTC CASSLAPQGIYEQYF
- - TRBJ1-2 TRBV19 TGTGCCAGTAGTCCAGTCGGACAGATAATCTATGGCTACACCTTC CASSPVGQIIYGYTF
- medium-sized TRBJ1-5 TRBV5-5 TGTGCCAGCAGCACTTTAGATAGCAATCAGCCCCAGCATTTT CASSTLDSNQPQHF
- - TRBJ1-2 TRBV19 TGTGCCAGTAGTATCCCATCGGACAGATATGGCTACACCTTC CASSIPSDRYGYTF
- - TRBJ2-7 TRBV25-1 TGTGCCAGCAGTGAATATCTGGGGCCGGGCGAGCAGTACTTC CASSEYLGPGEQYF
- - TRBJ2-2 TRBV4-3 TGCGCCAGCAGCCCAGGACGCGAAAACAAGCACGGGGAGCTGTTTTTT CASSPGRENKHGELFF
- - TRBJ1-3 TRBV15 TGTGCCACCAGCAGCCTGACAGTCTCTGGAAACACCATATATTTT CATSSLTVSGNTIYF
- few TRBJ1-6 TRBV5-1 TGCGCCAGCAGCTTGGGGAGGACTCTGAGCTCCTATAATTCACCCCTCCACTTT CASSLGRTLSSYNSPLHF
TRBD1 - TRBJ2-7 TRBV10-3 TGTGCCATCAGTGAACCGGGACAGGGGGCCTACGAGCAGTACTTC CAISEPGQGAYEQYF